What follows are 30 T cell receptor beta chains derived from one specimen sequenced in a study of blood T cell repertoires in COVID-19. TCRdb's table, derived via immunoSEQ multiplex PCR, lists solely in-frame clones and lacks some. The sample records around 54,000 clones, about nine tenths being singletons. Sequencing was performed on peripheral blood. All receptors derive from a woman aged 40 to 50 with active COVID-19.

The CDR3 loop is CASSSIDGFYSPLHF. The CDR3 DNA is TGCGCCAGCAGCTCTATCGACGGGTTTTATTCACCCCTCCACTTT. The gene calls are TRBV5-1 and TRBJ1-6, with no clear D. Germline CDR1 SGHRS, CDR2 YFSETQ. This CDR3 has 15 amino acids. With 3 bases removed from V and 8 bases from J, the gap between germline ends came to 15 bases.

The chain links TRBV7-6 to TRBJ2-1; TRBD2 is a possible D gene (6 bases). V lost 6 bases, J lost 6 bases, and 18 bases lay in between. The CDR3 consists of 15 residues. Germline values: CDR1 SGHVS, CDR2 FNYEAQ. The CDR3 loop reads CASRRDLSRTNEQFF. The CDR3 region has the DNA TGTGCCAGCAGGCGGGACCTCTCAAGGACCAATGAGCAGTTCTTC.

The chain is built from TRBV6-2 or TRBV6-3 and TRBJ2-5; weak D call: TRBD1 (6 bases). Germline V CDR1 and CDR2: MNHEY, SVGEGT. This CDR3 comprises 13 residues. Trimming removed 4 bases from V and 5 bases from J, with 11 bases in between. The CDR3 DNA reads TGTGCCAGCAGTTCCTCAGGGGCGGAGACCCAGTACTTC. The encoded protein is CASSSSGAETQYF.

The rearrangement joins TRBV29-1 to TRBJ1-2; 7 bases are shared with TRBD1. This CDR3 comprises 12 residues. Looked up from germline, CDR1 is SQVTM and CDR2 is ANQGSEA. J gave up 5 bases and V 4 bases, and 4 bases lay outside the gene matches. CDR3 protein: CSVVKGQYGYTF. The CDR3 DNA sequence: TGCAGCGTTGTGAAGGGACAGTATGGCTACACCTTC.

The V gene is TRBV19, the J gene TRBJ1-1; no firm D call. This CDR3 is 14 amino acids long. Germline loops: CDR1 LNHDA, CDR2 SQIVND (reference sequence). The V end was cut by 5 bases, the J end by 1 base, with 11 bases between. CDR3 residues: CASSVSTGNTEAFF. CDR3 DNA sequence: TGTGCCAGTAGTGTGTCGACGGGGAACACTGAAGCTTTCTTT.

This rearrangement joins TRBV14 to TRBJ2-1; TRBD2 matches 9 bases. The V gene's germline CDR1 is SGHDN and CDR2 FVKESK. This CDR3 region has 16 residues. V lost 2 bases to trimming and J lost 9 bases; unmatched junction nucleotides: 11. Here the CDR3 DNA reads TGTGCCAGCAGCCAATCATTGGGCGGGGGGGCAGGTGAGCAGTTCTTC. As protein: CASSQSLGGGAGEQFF.

The gene calls are TRBV19 and TRBJ1-1, with TRBD1 identical over 9 bases. V trimming: 5 bases; J trimming: 1 base; junction bases outside the gene matches: 8. CDR1 and CDR2 from the germline V gene are LNHDA and SQIVND (reference sequence). The CDR3 covers 16 residues. For the CDR3, the DNA is TGTGCCAGTAGTCCCAAATGGGGACAGGGGAACACTGAAGCTTTCTTT. Translating it yields CASSPKWGQGNTEAFF.

V usage is TRBV5-4 and J usage is TRBJ2-7; 7 bases are shared with TRBD1. With 5 bases clipped from V and 0 bases from J, the junction kept 2 bases outside the gene matches. CDR3 length: 13 amino acids. Germline V gene sequence: CDR1 SGHNT, CDR2 YYREEE (reference sequence). The DNA for the CDR3 is TGTGCCAGCAGACAGGGGAGCTCCTACGAGCAGTACTTC. Amino acid sequence: CASRQGSSYEQYF.

The J gene is TRBJ1-2, the V gene TRBV19, with TRBD1 identical over 12 bases. CDR3 size: 15 residues. The J segment lost 7 bases and the V segment lost 1 base, leaving 4 bases of the junction unmatched. From germline, CDR1 is LNHDA and CDR2 SQIVND (reference sequence). The DNA of the CDR3 is TGTGCCAGTAGTATAGGGGACAGGGGGCTCTCTGGCTACACCTTC. It is translated as CASSIGDRGLSGYTF.

This rearrangement joins TRBV15 to TRBJ2-7, with TRBD1 identical over 7 bases. Germline V lookup: CDR1 LNHNV, CDR2 YYDKDF (reference sequence). This CDR3 region has 15 residues. The V gene end was trimmed by 1 base and the J gene end by 3 bases; junction bases not matched to a gene: 6. The DNA of the CDR3 is TGTGCCACCAGCAGAGTCTTGGCAGGGGGCTACGAGCAGTACTTC. Translating gives CATSRVLAGGYEQYF.

The table lists this clone with a few counts. This sequence joins TRBV5-1 and TRBJ1-6; no firm D call. Germline V CDR1 and CDR2: SGHRS, YFSETQ. With 4 bases removed from V and 0 bases from J, the gap between germline ends came to 8 bases. The CDR3 has 15 amino acids. Written as DNA, the CDR3 is TGCGCCAGCAGCGTGGAGAGCTCCTATAATTCACCCCTCCACTTT. This gives the protein CASSVESSYNSPLHF.

The rearrangement uses TRBV3-1 (or the pseudogene TRBV3-2) and TRBJ2-5; D is unresolved. V shed 1 base and J shed 1 base, with 10 bases lying between them. This CDR3 spans 15 amino acids. Looked up from germline, CDR1 is LGHDT and CDR2 is YNNKEL (reference sequence). The CDR3 coding sequence is TGTGCCAGCAGCCAAGGCTCGGCGGCCCAAGAGACCCAGTACTTC. The encoded protein is CASSQGSAAQETQYF.

The chain uses TRBV6-6 and TRBJ2-5; D is perhaps TRBD1 (6 bases). CDR1 and CDR2 (germline): MNHNY, SVGAGI (reference sequence). V dropped 5 bases and J dropped 7 bases, with 14 bases sitting between them. The CDR3 runs to 13 residues. CDR3 protein: CASSKTGGGTQYF. In DNA, the CDR3 is TGTGCCAGCAGTAAGACAGGTGGGGGGACCCAGTACTTC.

The chain links TRBV20-1 to TRBJ2-3, with unresolved D. The V gene lost 3 bases and the J gene lost 7 bases, with 8 bases spanning the gap. CDR1 is DFQATT, CDR2 SNEGSKA, per germline (reference sequence). The CDR3 extends over 11 amino acids. This chain's CDR3 is CSASRENTQYF. In DNA form, the CDR3 reads TGCAGTGCTAGCCGCGAGAATACGCAGTATTTT.

The chain carries TRBV4-3 and TRBJ2-1; D is undetermined. The ends were cut back, 4 bases at V and 0 bases at J, with 13 bases in the middle. CDR1 and CDR2 (germline): LGHNA, YSLEER. CDR3 length equals 16 residues. The CDR3 spells CASSPNLRSSYNEQFF. CDR3 in DNA: TGCGCCAGCAGCCCTAACCTGCGGAGCTCCTACAATGAGCAGTTCTTC.

The rearrangement links TRBV18 to TRBJ1-4; D ambiguous. Per germline, CDR1 KGHSH and CDR2 LQKENI. The germline V and J ends were trimmed by 0 bases and 8 bases, with 10 bases remaining between them. The CDR3 extends over 14 amino acids. CDR3 nucleotide sequence: TGTGCCAGCTCACCACCGGCGGAATTCGAAAAACTGTTTTTT. Translated: CASSPPAEFEKLFF.

The chain employs TRBV15 and TRBJ2-7; 8 bases align to TRBD2. V dropped 2 bases and J dropped 3; count of bases not matched to a gene: 12. The CDR3 consists of 17 residues. Germline loops: CDR1 LNHNV, CDR2 YYDKDF (reference sequence). CDR3 sequence: CATSRISERLAGYEQYF. The CDR3 DNA is TGTGCCACCAGCAGAATTTCGGAGAGGCTAGCGGGCTACGAGCAGTACTTC.

In nucleotides, the CDR3 is TGTGCCACCAGCAGACTCCGGGGGGAGACCCAGTACTTC. Its protein is CATSRLRGETQYF. The chain recombines TRBV15 with TRBJ2-5; maybe TRBD2 (6 bases). Germline V gene sequence: CDR1 LNHNV, CDR2 YYDKDF (reference sequence). CDR3 length equals 13 residues. The V gene lost 2 bases and the J gene lost 5 bases, with 9 bases spanning the gap.

The chain has TRBV4-2 and TRBJ2-5, with D possibly matching TRBD2 (7 bases). CDR3 size: 15 residues. V gave up 4 bases and J gave up 5 bases, with 17 bases separating them. Germline CDR1 and CDR2: LGHNA and YNFKEQ. The CDR3 spells CASSLRVRGGETQYF. Here the CDR3 DNA reads TGTGCCAGCAGCCTTAGGGTACGCGGGGGCGAGACCCAGTACTTC.

The rearrangement uses TRBV5-4 and TRBJ2-7; 10 bases align to TRBD2. This CDR3 has 17 amino acids. The J segment lost 4 bases and the V segment lost 4 bases, leaving 14 bases of the junction unmatched. CDR1 and CDR2 (germline): SGHNT, YYREEE (reference sequence). The CDR3 region has the DNA TGTGCCAGCAGCGAACCAAGGCCCGGGACTAGCGTTTACGAGCAGTACTTC. This sequence encodes CASSEPRPGTSVYEQYF.

The chain employs TRBV6-2 or TRBV6-3 and TRBJ1-2; unclear D gene. Trimming took off 4 bases at V and 8 bases at J, with 11 bases between the two ends. Per the germline V gene, CDR1 is MNHEY and CDR2 is SVGEGT. This CDR3 has 12 residues. CDR3 protein: CASSFPAEGYTF. The CDR3 bases are TGTGCCAGCAGTTTCCCGGCGGAGGGCTACACCTTC.

The J gene is TRBJ1-5, the V gene TRBV6-1; tentatively, D is TRBD1 (5 bases). The CDR3 consists of 16 residues. V lost 3 bases, J lost 0 bases, and 12 bases lay in between. The V gene's germline CDR1 is MNHNS and CDR2 SASEGT. CDR3 coding DNA: TGTGCCAGCAGTGAGCGACAGTTTTATAGCAATCAGCCCCAGCATTTT. Its translation: CASSERQFYSNQPQHF.

V usage is TRBV19 and J usage is TRBJ2-3; a possible D gene is TRBD1 (6 bases). Germline assignment: CDR1 LNHDA and CDR2 SQIVND (reference sequence). The V gene lost 3 bases and the J gene lost 1 base, with 14 bases spanning the gap. The CDR3 totals 16 residues. The CDR3 nucleotides are TGTGCCAGTAGTATCGGTGGGGGCCGGGGCACAGATACGCAGTATTTT. Its protein is CASSIGGGRGTDTQYF. The complete variable domain, with remaining parts taken from reference TRBV19 and TRBJ2-3, reads DGGITQSPKYLFRKEGQNVTLSCEQNLNHDAMYWYRQDPGQGLRLIYYSQIVNDFQKGDIAEGYSVSREKKESFPLTVTSAQKNPTAFYLCASSIGGGRGTDTQYFGPGTRLTVL.

This chain joins TRBV6-4 and TRBJ2-3; a weak D match, TRBD2 (5 bases). Trimming left V 6 bases short and J 0 bases short, with 10 bases between. Germline V lookup: CDR1 MRHNA, CDR2 SNTAGT. This CDR3 spans 14 amino acids. The CDR3 nucleotides read TGTGCCAGCAGCCAGGACTCTAGCACAGATACGCAGTATTTT. Amino acids: CASSQDSSTDTQYF.

The genes are TRBV27 and TRBJ1-1; TRBD1 might be the D (5 bases). Trimming took 2 bases from V and 5 from J, leaving 15 bases between them. CDR3 length: 15 residues. CDR1 and CDR2 (germline): MNHEY, SMNVEV (reference sequence). CDR3 sequence: CASSLGAQRGTEAFF. CDR3 DNA: TGTGCCAGCAGTTTAGGGGCCCAAAGAGGTACTGAAGCTTTCTTT.

In regard to this clone: Other DNA sequences in this sample translate to the same CDR3. V and J are TRBV9 and TRBJ1-2; D is undetermined. The CDR3 has 12 residues. The ends were cut back, 2 bases at V and 5 bases at J, with 7 bases in the middle. CDR1 is SGDLS, CDR2 YYNGEE, per germline. The DNA of the CDR3 is TGTGCCAGCAGCGTTGGAGATTATGGCTACACCTTC. Its protein product is CASSVGDYGYTF.

The chain joins TRBV7-6 to TRBJ1-2, with 7 bases fitting TRBD1. This CDR3 spans 14 amino acids. J was trimmed by 7 bases and V by 1 base; bases with no gene match: 6. Looked up from germline, CDR1 is SGHVS and CDR2 is FNYEAQ. The CDR3 loop reads CASSLDRTGTGYTF. DNA of the CDR3: TGTGCCAGCAGCTTAGACCGGACAGGAACTGGCTACACCTTC.

The V and J genes are TRBV7-2 and TRBJ1-2; no clear D. The CDR3 consists of 16 residues. V lost 5 bases and J lost 0, with 16 bases in between. CDR1 is SGHTA, CDR2 FQGNSA, per germline. CDR3 amino acids: CASSRPGRASNYGYTF. CDR3 coding DNA: TGTGCCAGCAGCAGACCCGGGAGGGCGTCTAACTATGGCTACACCTTC.

The V and J genes are TRBV11-3 and TRBJ2-7; weak D call: TRBD1 (6 bases). V was pared by 5 bases and J by 3 bases, with 14 bases between. The CDR3 runs 14 residues. Germline CDR1 and CDR2: SGHNT and YENEEA. CDR3: CASSPRDRFYEQYF. CDR3 DNA: TGTGCCAGCAGCCCTCGAGACAGGTTCTACGAGCAGTACTTC.

This clone was observed a handful of times. The chain carries TRBV10-3 and TRBJ2-7, with TRBD2 identical over 7 bases. CDR1 is ENHRY and CDR2 is SYGVKD in the germline V gene. V was pared by 4 bases and J by 0 bases, with 9 bases of the junction left unmatched. The CDR3 totals 16 residues. CDR3: CAISGPGGRGSYEQYF. CDR3 nucleotide sequence: TGTGCCATCAGTGGACCCGGGGGGAGAGGCTCCTACGAGCAGTACTTC.